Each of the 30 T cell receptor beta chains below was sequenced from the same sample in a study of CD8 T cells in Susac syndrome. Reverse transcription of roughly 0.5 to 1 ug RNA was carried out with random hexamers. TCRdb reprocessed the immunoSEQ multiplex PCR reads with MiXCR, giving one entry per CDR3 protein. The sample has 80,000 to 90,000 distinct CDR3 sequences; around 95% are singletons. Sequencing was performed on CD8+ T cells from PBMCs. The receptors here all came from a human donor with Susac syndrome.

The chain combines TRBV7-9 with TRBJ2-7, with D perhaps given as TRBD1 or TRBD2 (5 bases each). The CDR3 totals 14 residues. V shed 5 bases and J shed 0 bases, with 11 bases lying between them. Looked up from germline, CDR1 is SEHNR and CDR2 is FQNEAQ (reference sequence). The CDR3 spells CASSPGTLSYEQYF. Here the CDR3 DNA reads TGTGCCAGCAGCCCCGGGACCCTCTCCTACGAGCAGTACTTC. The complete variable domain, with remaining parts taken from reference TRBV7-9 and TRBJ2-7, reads DTGVSQNPRHKITKRGQNVTFRCDPISEHNRLYWYRQTLGQGPEFLTYFQNEAQLEKSRLLSDRFSAERPKGSFSTLEIQRTEQGDSAMYLCASSPGTLSYEQYFGPGTRLTVT.

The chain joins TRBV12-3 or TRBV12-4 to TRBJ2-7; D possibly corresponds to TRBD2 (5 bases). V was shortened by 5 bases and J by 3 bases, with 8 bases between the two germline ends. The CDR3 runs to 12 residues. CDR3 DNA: TGTGCCAGCAGTCCGGACTTCTACGAGCAGTACTTC. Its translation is CASSPDFYEQYF.

The CDR3 is CASSQRDSQETQYF. The CDR3 DNA reads TGCGCCAGCAGCCAACGGGACAGCCAAGAGACCCAGTACTTC. The chain recombines TRBV4-1 with TRBJ2-5; 7 bases are a match to TRBD1. The CDR3 is 14 amino acids. Germline V gives CDR1 MGHRA, CDR2 YSYEKL. Losses at the gene ends were 2 bases for V and 1 base for J; bases not matched to a gene: 1.

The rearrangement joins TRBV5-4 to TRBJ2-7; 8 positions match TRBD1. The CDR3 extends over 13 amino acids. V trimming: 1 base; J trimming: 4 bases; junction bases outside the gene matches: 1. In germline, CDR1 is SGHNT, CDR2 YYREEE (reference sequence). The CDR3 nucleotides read TGTGCCAGCAGCTTGCAGGGGGCTTACGAGCAGTACTTC. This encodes CASSLQGAYEQYF.

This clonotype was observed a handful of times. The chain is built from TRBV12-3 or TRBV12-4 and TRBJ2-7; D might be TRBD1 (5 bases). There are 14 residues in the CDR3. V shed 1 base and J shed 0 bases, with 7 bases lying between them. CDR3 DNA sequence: TGTGCCAGCAGTTTAGGACAGAGCTCCTACGAGCAGTACTTC. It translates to CASSLGQSSYEQYF.

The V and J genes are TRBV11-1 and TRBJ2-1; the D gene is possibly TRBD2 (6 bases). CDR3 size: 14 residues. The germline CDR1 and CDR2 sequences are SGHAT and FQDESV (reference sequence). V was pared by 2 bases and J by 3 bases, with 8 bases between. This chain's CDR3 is CASSLRGNYNEQFF. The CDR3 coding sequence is TGTGCCAGCAGCTTACGCGGGAACTACAATGAGCAGTTCTTC.

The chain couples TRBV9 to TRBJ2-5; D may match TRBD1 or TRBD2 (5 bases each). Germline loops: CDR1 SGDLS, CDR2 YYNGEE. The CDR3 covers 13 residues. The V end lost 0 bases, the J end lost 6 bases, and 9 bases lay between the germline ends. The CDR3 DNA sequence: TGTGCCAGCAGCGTAGGGGGGATACAGACCCAGTACTTC. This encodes CASSVGGIQTQYF.

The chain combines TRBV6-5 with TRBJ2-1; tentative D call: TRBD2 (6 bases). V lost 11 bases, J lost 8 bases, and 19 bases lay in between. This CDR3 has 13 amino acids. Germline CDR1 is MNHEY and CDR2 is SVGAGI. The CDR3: CAAERAILHEQFF. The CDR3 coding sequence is TGTGCCGCTGAGCGGGCCATCCTCCATGAGCAGTTCTTC.

CDR3 in amino acids: CSARDPMGAVNQPQHF. The CDR3 region has the DNA TGCAGTGCTAGAGATCCGATGGGGGCTGTTAATCAGCCCCAGCATTTT. The J gene is TRBJ1-5, the V gene TRBV20-1, with D maybe TRBD1 (6 bases). Germline V gene data show CDR1 as DFQATT and CDR2 as SNEGSKA (reference sequence). This CDR3 contains 16 residues. V was shortened by 0 bases and J by 4 bases, with 16 bases between the two germline ends.

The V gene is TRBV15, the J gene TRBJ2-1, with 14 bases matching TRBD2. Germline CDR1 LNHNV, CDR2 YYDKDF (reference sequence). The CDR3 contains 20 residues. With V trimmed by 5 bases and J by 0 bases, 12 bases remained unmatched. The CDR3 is CATSGVGTSGSHHSYNEQFF. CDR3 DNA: TGTGCCACCAGCGGAGTTGGGACTAGCGGGAGTCACCACTCCTACAATGAGCAGTTCTTC.

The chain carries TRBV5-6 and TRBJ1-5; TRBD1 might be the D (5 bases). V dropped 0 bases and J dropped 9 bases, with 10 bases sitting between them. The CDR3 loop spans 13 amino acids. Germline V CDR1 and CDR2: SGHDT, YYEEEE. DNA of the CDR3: TGTGCCAGCAGCTTGGGGGGGACTGGGCCCCAGCATTTT. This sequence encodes CASSLGGTGPQHF.

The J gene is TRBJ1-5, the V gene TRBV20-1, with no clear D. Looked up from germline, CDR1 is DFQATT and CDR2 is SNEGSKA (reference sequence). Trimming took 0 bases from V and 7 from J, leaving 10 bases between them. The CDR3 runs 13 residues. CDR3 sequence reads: CSARDRHFQPQHF. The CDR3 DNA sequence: TGCAGTGCTAGAGATCGACATTTCCAGCCCCAGCATTTT.

CDR3 bases: TGCAGCGGGACCCTAGGCTACGAGCAGTACTTC. Translation gives CSGTLGYEQYF. The chain recombines TRBV29-1 with TRBJ2-7; D is ambiguous. This CDR3 is 11 amino acids long. The germline V gene has CDR1 SQVTM and CDR2 ANQGSEA. The V end was cut by 7 bases, the J end by 3 bases, with 10 bases between.

The CDR3 region is CATSREGGNTGELFF. CDR3 coding DNA: TGTGCCACCAGCAGGGAGGGCGGAAACACCGGGGAGCTGTTTTTT. The chain uses TRBV15 and TRBJ2-2; a possible D gene is TRBD2 (6 bases). Germline V CDR1 and CDR2: LNHNV, YYDKDF (reference sequence). The CDR3 loop spans 15 amino acids. Trimming took 3 bases from V and 2 from J, leaving 10 bases between them.

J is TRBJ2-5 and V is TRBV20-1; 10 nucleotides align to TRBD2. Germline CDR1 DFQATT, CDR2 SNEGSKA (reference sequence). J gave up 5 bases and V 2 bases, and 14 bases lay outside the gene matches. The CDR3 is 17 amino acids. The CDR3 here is CSARPLTAAGGPETQYF. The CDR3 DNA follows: TGCAGTGCTAGACCCTTGACGGCAGCGGGAGGGCCCGAGACCCAGTACTTC.

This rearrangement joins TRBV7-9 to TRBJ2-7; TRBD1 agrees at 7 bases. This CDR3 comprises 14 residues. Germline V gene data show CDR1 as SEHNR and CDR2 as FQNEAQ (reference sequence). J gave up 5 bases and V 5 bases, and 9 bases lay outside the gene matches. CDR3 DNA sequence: TGTGCCAGCAGCCGCCGGGACAGACACGACGAGCAGTACTTC. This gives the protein CASSRRDRHDEQYF.

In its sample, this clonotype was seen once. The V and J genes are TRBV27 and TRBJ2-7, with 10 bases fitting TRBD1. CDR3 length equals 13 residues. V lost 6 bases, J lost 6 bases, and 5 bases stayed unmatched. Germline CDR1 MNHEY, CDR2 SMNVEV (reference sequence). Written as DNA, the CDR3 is TGTGCCAGCAGGGAGACAGGGGGCATCGAGCAGTACTTC. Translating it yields CASRETGGIEQYF.

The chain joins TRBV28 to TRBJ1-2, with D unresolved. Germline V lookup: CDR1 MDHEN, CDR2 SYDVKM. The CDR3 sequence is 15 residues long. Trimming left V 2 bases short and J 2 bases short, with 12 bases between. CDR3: CASSLGVSLNYGYTF. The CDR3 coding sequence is TGTGCCAGCAGTTTAGGAGTCAGCTTAAACTATGGCTACACCTTC.

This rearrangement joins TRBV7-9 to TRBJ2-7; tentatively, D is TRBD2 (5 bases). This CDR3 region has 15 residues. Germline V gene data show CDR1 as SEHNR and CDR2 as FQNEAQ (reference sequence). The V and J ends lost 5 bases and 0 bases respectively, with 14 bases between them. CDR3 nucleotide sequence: TGTGCCAGCAGCCCCTCTAGCACCCTCTCCTACGAGCAGTACTTC. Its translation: CASSPSSTLSYEQYF.

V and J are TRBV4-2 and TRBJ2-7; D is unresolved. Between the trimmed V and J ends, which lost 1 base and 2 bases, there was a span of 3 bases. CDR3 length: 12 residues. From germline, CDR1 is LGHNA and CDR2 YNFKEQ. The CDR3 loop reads CASSQGPYEQYF. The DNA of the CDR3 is TGTGCCAGCAGCCAAGGCCCCTACGAGCAGTACTTC.

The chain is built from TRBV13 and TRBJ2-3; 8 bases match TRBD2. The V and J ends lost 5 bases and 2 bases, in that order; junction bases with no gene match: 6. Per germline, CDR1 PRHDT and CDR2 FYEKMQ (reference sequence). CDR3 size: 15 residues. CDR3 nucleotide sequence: TGTGCCAGCAGCACCCGGGGGGGGTCCACAGATACGCAGTATTTT. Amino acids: CASSTRGGSTDTQYF.

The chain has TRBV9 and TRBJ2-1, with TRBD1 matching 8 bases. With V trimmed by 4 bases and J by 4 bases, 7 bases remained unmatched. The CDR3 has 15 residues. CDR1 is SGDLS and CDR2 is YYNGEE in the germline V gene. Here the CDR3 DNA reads TGTGCCAGCAGCCGGGACAGGAAATCTTACAATGAGCAGTTCTTC. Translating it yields CASSRDRKSYNEQFF. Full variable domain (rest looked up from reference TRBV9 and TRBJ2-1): DSGVTQTPKHLITATGQRVTLRCSPRSGDLSVYWYQQSLDQGLQFLIQYYNGEERAKGNILERFSAQQFPDLHSELNLSSLELGDSALYFCASSRDRKSYNEQFFGPGTRLTVL.

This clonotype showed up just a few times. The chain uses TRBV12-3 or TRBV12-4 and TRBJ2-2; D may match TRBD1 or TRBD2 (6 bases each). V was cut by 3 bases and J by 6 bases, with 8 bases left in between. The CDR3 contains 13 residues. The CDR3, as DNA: TGTGCCAGCAGTTTCGGGGGCTCCGGGGAGCTGTTTTTT. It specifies CASSFGGSGELFF.

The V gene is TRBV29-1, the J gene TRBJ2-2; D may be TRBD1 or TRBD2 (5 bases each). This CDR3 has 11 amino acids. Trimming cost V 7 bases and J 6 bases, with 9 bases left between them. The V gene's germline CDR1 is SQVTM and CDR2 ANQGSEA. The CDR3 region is CSGGTAGELFF. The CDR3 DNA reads TGCAGCGGTGGGACCGCCGGGGAGCTGTTTTTT.

The CDR3 sequence: CASSFPPGLAEPGGDNEQFF. The DNA for the CDR3 is TGTGCCAGCAGCTTTCCCCCGGGACTAGCGGAACCAGGGGGGGACAATGAGCAGTTCTTC. The chain couples TRBV5-6 to TRBJ2-1; 11 bases match TRBD2. Losses at the gene ends were 2 bases for V and 5 bases for J; bases not matched to a gene: 18. Germline V gene sequence: CDR1 SGHDT, CDR2 YYEEEE. The CDR3 spans 20 residues.

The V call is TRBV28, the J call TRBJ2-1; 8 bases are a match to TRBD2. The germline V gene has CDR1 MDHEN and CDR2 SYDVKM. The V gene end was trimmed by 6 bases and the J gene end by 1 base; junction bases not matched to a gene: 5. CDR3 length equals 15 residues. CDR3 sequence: CASRRTSLSYNEQFF. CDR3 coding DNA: TGTGCCAGCAGACGGACTAGCTTATCCTACAATGAGCAGTTCTTC. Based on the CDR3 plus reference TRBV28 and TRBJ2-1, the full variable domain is DVKVTQSSRYLVKRTGEKVFLECVQDMDHENMFWYRQDPGLGLRLIYFSYDVKMKEKGDIPEGYSVSREKKERFSLILESASTNQTSMYLCASRRTSLSYNEQFFGPGTRLTVL.

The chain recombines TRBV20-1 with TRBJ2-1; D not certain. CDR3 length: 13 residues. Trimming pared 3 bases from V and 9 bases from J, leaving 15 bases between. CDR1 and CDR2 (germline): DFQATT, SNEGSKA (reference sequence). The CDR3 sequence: CSASTSLQSEQFF. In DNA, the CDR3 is TGCAGTGCTAGTACCTCGCTACAATCTGAGCAGTTCTTC.

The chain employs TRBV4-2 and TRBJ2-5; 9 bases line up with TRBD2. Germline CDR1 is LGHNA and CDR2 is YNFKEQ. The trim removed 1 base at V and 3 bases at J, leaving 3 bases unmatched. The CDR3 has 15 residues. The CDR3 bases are TGTGCCAGCAGCCAAGGGGTAGCGGGAGAAGAGACCCAGTACTTC. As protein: CASSQGVAGEETQYF.

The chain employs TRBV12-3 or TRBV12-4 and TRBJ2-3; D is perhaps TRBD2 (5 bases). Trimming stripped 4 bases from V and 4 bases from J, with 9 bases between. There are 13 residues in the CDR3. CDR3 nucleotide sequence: TGTGCCAGCAGTTCGGTAGCGCCAGATACGCAGTATTTT. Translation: CASSSVAPDTQYF.

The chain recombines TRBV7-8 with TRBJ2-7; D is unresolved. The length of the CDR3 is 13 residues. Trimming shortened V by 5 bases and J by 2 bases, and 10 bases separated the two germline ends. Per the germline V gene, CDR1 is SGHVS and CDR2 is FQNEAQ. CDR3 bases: TGTGCCAGCAGCGGGCAGCTGACCTACGAGCAGTACTTC. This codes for CASSGQLTYEQYF.